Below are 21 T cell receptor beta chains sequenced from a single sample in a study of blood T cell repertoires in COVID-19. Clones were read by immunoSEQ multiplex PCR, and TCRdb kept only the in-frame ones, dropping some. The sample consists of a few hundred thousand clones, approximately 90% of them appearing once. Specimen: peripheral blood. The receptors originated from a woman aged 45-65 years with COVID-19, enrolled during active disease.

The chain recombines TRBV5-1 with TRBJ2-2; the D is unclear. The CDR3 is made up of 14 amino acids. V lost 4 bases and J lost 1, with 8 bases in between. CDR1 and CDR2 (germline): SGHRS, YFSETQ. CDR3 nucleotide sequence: TGCGCCAGCAGCGGAAGACAGAACACCGGGGAGCTGTTTTTT. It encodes CASSGRQNTGELFF.

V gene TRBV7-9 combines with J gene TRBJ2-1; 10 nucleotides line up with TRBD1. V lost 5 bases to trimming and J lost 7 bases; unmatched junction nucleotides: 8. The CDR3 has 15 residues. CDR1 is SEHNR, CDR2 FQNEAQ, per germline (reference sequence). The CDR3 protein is CASSPDRGRGNEQFF. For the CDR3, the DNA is TGTGCCAGCAGCCCCGACAGGGGGCGAGGGAATGAGCAGTTCTTC.

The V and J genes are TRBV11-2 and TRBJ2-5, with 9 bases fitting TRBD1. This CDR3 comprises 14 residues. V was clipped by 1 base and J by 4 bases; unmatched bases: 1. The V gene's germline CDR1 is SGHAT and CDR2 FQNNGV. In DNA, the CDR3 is TGTGCCAGCAGCTTAGGACAGGGGGGAGAGACCCAGTACTTC. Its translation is CASSLGQGGETQYF.

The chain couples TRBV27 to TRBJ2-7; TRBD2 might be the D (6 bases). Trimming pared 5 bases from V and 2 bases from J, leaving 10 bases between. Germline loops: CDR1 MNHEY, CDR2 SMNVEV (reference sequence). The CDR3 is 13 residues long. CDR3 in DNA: TGTGCCAGCAGTCTGGGACTCACCTACGAGCAGTACTTC. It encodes CASSLGLTYEQYF.

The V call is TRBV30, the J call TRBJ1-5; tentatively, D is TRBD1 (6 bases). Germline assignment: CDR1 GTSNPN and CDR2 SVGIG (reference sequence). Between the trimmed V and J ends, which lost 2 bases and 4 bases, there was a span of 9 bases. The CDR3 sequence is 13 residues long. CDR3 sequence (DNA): TGTGCCTGGAGTCCCGACAGGAATCAGCCCCAGCATTTT. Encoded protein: CAWSPDRNQPQHF.

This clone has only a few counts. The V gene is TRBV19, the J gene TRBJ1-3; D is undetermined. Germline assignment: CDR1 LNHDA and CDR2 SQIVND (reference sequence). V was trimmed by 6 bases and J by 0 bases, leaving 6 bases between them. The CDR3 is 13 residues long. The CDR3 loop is CASSVLSGNTIYF. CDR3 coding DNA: TGTGCCAGTAGCGTTCTCTCTGGAAACACCATATATTTT.

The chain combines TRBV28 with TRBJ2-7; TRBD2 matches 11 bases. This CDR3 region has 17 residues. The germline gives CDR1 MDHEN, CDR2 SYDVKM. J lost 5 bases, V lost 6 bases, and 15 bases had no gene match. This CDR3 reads CASRHTPAGTSGHEQYF. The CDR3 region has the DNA TGTGCCAGCAGGCACACACCTGCCGGGACTAGCGGCCACGAGCAGTACTTC. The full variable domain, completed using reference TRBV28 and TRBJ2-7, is DVKVTQSSRYLVKRTGEKVFLECVQDMDHENMFWYRQDPGLGLRLIYFSYDVKMKEKGDIPEGYSVSREKKERFSLILESASTNQTSMYLCASRHTPAGTSGHEQYFGPGTRLTVT.

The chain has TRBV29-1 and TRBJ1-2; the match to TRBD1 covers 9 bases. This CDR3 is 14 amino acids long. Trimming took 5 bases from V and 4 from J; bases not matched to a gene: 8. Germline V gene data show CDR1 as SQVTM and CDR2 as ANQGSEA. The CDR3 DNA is TGCAGCGTTATGAGACAGGGGGAAGGCTATGGCTACACCTTC. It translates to CSVMRQGEGYGYTF.

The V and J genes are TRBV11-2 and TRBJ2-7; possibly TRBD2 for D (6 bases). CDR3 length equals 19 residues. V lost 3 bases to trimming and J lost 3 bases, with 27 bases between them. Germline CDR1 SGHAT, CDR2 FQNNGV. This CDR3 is CASSFARSGTPRRIYEQYF. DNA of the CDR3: TGTGCCAGCAGCTTCGCCCGGTCCGGGACTCCTCGACGGATCTACGAGCAGTACTTC.

The CDR3 region has the DNA TGTGCCACCAGTGATTTTAGCGGTATGCAGTACTTC. Amino acid sequence: CATSDFSGMQYF. This chain connects TRBV24-1 to TRBJ2-7; possible D gene TRBD2, 6 bases. Germline CDR1 and CDR2: KGHDR and SFDVKD. This CDR3 comprises 12 residues. V lost 1 base, J lost 9 bases, and 9 bases lay in between.

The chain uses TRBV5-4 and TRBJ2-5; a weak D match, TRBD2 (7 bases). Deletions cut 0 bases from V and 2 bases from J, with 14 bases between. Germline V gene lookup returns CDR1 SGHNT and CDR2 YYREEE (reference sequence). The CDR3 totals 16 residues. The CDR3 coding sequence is TGTGCCAGCAGCTTGGACAGGGACTATCCACAAGAGACCCAGTACTTC. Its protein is CASSLDRDYPQETQYF.

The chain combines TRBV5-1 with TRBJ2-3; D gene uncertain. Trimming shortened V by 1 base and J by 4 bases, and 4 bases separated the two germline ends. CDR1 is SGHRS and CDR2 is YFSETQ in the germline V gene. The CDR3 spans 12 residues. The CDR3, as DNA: TGCGCCAGCAGCTTGATAGCAGATACGCAGTATTTT. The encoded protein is CASSLIADTQYF.

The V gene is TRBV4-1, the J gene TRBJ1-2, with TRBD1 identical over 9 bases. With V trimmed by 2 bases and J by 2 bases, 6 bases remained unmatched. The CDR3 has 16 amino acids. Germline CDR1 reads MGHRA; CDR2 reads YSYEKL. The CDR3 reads CASSQPTQGANYGYTF. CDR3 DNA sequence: TGCGCCAGCAGCCAACCGACACAGGGGGCGAACTATGGCTACACCTTC.

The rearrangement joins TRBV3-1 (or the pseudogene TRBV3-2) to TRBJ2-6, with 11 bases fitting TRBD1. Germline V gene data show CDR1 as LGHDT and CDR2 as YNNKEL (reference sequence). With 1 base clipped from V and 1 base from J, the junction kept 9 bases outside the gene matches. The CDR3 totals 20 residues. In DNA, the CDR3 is TGTGCCAGCAGCCAAGTCAGATATGGGACAGGGGGTTCTGGGGCCAACGTCCTGACTTTC. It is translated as CASSQVRYGTGGSGANVLTF.

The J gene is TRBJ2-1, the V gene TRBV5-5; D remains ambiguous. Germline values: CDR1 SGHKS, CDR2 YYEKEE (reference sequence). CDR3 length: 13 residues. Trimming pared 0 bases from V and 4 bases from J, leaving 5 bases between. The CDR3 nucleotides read TGTGCCAGCAGCTTGGTTCAGTACAATGAGCAGTTCTTC. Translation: CASSLVQYNEQFF.

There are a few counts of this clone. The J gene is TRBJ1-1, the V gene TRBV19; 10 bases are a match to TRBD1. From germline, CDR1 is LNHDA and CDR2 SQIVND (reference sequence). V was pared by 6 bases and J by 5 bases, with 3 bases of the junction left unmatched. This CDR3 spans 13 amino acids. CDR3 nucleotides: TGTGCCAGTAGAGACAGGGGGCTGACTGAAGCTTTCTTT. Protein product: CASRDRGLTEAFF.

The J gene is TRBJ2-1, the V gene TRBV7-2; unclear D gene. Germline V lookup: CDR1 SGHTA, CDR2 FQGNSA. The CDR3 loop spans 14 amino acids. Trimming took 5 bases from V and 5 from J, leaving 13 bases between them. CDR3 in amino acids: CASSLEGADNEQFF. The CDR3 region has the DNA TGTGCCAGCAGCCTCGAAGGAGCTGACAATGAGCAGTTCTTC.

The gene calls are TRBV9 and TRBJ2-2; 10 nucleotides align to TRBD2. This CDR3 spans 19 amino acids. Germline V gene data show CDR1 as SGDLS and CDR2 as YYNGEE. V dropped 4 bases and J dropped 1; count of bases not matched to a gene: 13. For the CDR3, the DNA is TGTGCCAGCAGCTTTCGACTAGCGGGCCTAACTAAGAACACCGGGGAGCTGTTTTTT. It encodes CASSFRLAGLTKNTGELFF.

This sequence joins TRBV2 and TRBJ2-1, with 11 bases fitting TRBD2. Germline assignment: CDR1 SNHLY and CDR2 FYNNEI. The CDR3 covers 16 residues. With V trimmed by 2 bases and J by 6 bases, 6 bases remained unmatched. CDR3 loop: CASSELLAGGGNEQFF. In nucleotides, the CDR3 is TGTGCCAGCAGTGAATTGCTAGCGGGAGGTGGCAATGAGCAGTTCTTC. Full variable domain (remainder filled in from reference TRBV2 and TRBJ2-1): EPEVTQTPSHQVTQMGQEVILRCVPISNHLYFYWYRQILGQKVEFLVSFYNNEISEKSEIFDDQFSVERPDGSNFTLKIRSTKLEDSAMYFCASSELLAGGGNEQFFGPGTRLTVL.

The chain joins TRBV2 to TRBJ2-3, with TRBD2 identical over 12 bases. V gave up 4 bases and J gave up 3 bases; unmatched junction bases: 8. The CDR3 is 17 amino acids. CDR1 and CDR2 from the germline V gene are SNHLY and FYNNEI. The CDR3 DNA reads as TGTGCCAGCAGTGTTGGACTAGCGGGGTCCCGAACAGATACGCAGTATTTT. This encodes CASSVGLAGSRTDTQYF.

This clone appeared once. The DNA of the CDR3 is TGTGCCAGCAGTGAAGCGGTCTATTACGAGCAGTACTTC. It specifies CASSEAVYYEQYF. This sequence joins TRBV2 and TRBJ2-7; D gene ambiguous. V was trimmed by 0 bases and J by 4 bases, leaving 7 bases between them. Germline CDR1 SNHLY, CDR2 FYNNEI. There are 13 residues in the CDR3.